This TCR beta chain was profiled in a study of early T cells in non-severe SARS-CoV-2 infection. Separate cDNA molecules each had unique molecular identifiers attached to them. A single record per CDR3 protein comes from TCRdb applying MiXCR to the 5' RACE reads. The sample yields roughly 38,000 distinct CDR3 sequences, 5% to 6.5% seen once. V shed 2 bases and J shed 7 bases, with 9 bases lying between them. The CDR3 is made up of 14 amino acids. This clonotype was recorded at least ten times. The J gene is TRBJ1-6, the V gene TRBV12-3 or TRBV12-4; D is ambiguous. The source material was whole blood. This clonotype was sampled from an adult who was a healthcare worker with PCR-confirmed SARS-CoV-2 infection or an uninfected control (not recorded which). Here the CDR3 reads CASSLMAANSPLHF. CDR3 nucleotide sequence: TGTGCCAGCAGTTTAATGGCAGCCAATTCACCCCTCCACTTT.